The 19 T cell receptor beta chains below come from one sample, sequenced in a study of T cells in Graves' hyperthyroidism and ophthalmopathy. RNA transcripts gave rise to amplified TCR beta CDR3 regions. HTBI primers were the set used in a first-round RT-PCR of the TCR CDR3. TCRdb fed the multiplex PCR reads into MiXCR, producing one record per CDR3 protein. Among roughly 520,000 distinct CDR3 sequences listed, approximately 25% were seen once. Sample: blood. These receptors all stem from a woman younger than 45 with Graves' ophthalmopathy.

The chain combines TRBV12-3 or TRBV12-4 with TRBJ1-5; TRBD1 is a possible D gene (6 bases). V lost 8 bases and J 2 bases, leaving 13 bases between the germline ends. The length of the CDR3 is 14 residues. DNA of the CDR3: TGTGCCAGCGGCGCACAGGGAGGCAATCAGCCCCAGCATTTT. Amino acid sequence: CASGAQGGNQPQHF.

This clonotype showed up many times. This rearrangement joins TRBV2 to TRBJ1-1; D is uncertain. V lost 6 bases and J 0 bases, leaving 11 bases between the germline ends. CDR3 length: 14 amino acids. CDR1 and CDR2 (germline): SNHLY, FYNNEI. CDR3 in amino acids: CASRSIAVNTEAFF. In nucleotides, the CDR3 is TGTGCCAGCAGAAGTATAGCAGTGAACACTGAAGCTTTCTTT.

A remark on this clonotype: At one end, the junction sequence differs from germline, possibly due to a read error. This chain connects TRBV7-9 to TRBJ2-7; D possibly uses TRBD1 or TRBD2 (5 bases each). The CDR3 has 13 amino acids. CDR1 and CDR2 from the germline V gene are SEHNR and FQNEAQ (reference sequence). CDR3 loop: CACSLAQGYEQYF. As DNA, the CDR3 is TGTGCCTGCAGCTTAGCGCAGGGTTACGAGCAGTACTTC. Together with reference TRBV7-9 and TRBJ2-7, the CDR3 gives the full variable domain: DTGVSQNPRHKITKRGQNVTFRCDPISEHNRLYWYRQTLGQGPEFLTYFQNEAQLEKSRLLSDRFSAERPKGSFSTLEIQRTEQGDSAMYLCACSLAQGYEQYFGPGTRLTVT.

This clonotype came up many times. V and J are TRBV20-1 and TRBJ1-2; TRBD1 is a possible D gene (5 bases). Germline V lookup: CDR1 DFQATT, CDR2 SNEGSKA (reference sequence). Trimming pared 5 bases from V and 3 bases from J, leaving 22 bases between. CDR3 length: 16 residues. The CDR3 loop is CSADPYEQEADYGYTF. As DNA, the CDR3 is TGCAGTGCTGATCCTTATGAACAGGAGGCGGACTATGGCTACACCTTC.

The chain links TRBV19 to TRBJ1-5; maybe TRBD1 (5 bases). Germline CDR1 is LNHDA and CDR2 is SQIVND (reference sequence). V shed 5 bases and J shed 3 bases, with 17 bases lying between them. The CDR3 consists of 16 residues. The CDR3 region has the DNA TGTGCCAGTAGTCTCCTAGGCGGGGCCCCCAATCAGCCCCAGCATTTT. As protein: CASSLLGGAPNQPQHF.

In its sample, this clonotype was seen many times. The V call is TRBV7-8, the J call TRBJ1-1, with D unclear. Trimming took 1 base from V and 7 from J, leaving 7 bases between them. In germline, CDR1 is SGHVS, CDR2 FQNEAQ. The CDR3 contains 12 residues. CDR3 residues: CASSLDGIEAFF. The CDR3 nucleotides are TGTGCCAGCAGCTTAGATGGGATTGAAGCTTTCTTT.

This clonotype came up many times. The chain links TRBV18 to TRBJ1-1; D gene unclear. The CDR3 covers 13 residues. The V gene lost 9 bases and the J gene lost 1 base, with 12 bases spanning the gap. Germline values: CDR1 KGHSH, CDR2 LQKENI. CDR3 bases: TGTGCCAGTTCCCCCCAGGAGAACACTGAAGCTTTCTTT. Its translation is CASSPQENTEAFF.

The chain uses TRBV30 and TRBJ1-2; the D gene is possibly TRBD1 (5 bases). This CDR3 region has 13 residues. Germline V CDR1 and CDR2: GTSNPN, SVGIG (reference sequence). V was clipped by 0 bases and J by 8 bases, with 13 bases between them. The CDR3 DNA follows: TGTGCCTGGAGTGTCATCGGAGGGGTGGGCTACACCTTC. Translation: CAWSVIGGVGYTF.

This clonotype was counted ten times or more. The CDR3 coding sequence is TGTGCCAGCAGTAGGACAGGGGAGGATAACTATGGCTACACCTTC. The encoded protein is CASSRTGEDNYGYTF. The chain links TRBV2 to TRBJ1-2; 9 bases match TRBD1. CDR1 and CDR2 (germline): SNHLY, FYNNEI. This CDR3 region has 15 residues. The V and J ends lost 5 bases and 1 base, in that order; junction bases with no gene match: 5.

The chain is built from TRBV15 and TRBJ1-5; 7 nucleotides line up with TRBD1. The CDR3 length is 17 residues. CDR1 and CDR2 (germline): LNHNV, YYDKDF (reference sequence). Losses at the gene ends were 1 base for V and 5 bases for J; bases not matched to a gene: 11. The CDR3 DNA sequence: TGTGCCACCAGCAGAGTCAGCCGGGACAGCTACCATCAGCCCCAGCATTTT. Its translation: CATSRVSRDSYHQPQHF.

Many counts were recorded for this clonotype. V is TRBV6-5 and J is TRBJ2-7; 10 nucleotides match TRBD1. CDR3 size: 14 residues. The germline V gene encodes CDR1 MNHEY and CDR2 SVGAGI. The V segment lost 5 bases and the J segment 3 bases; nucleotides outside the gene matches: 4. In nucleotides, the CDR3 is TGTGCCAGCAGTCACGGGACAGGGGACTACGAGCAGTACTTC. As protein: CASSHGTGDYEQYF.

This clonotype occurred many times. This CDR3 is CASSHRDGNTEAFF. CDR3 in DNA: TGTGCCAGCAGCCACCGGGACGGGAACACTGAAGCTTTCTTT. This chain links TRBV11-2 with TRBJ1-1; possibly TRBD1 for D (5 bases). The germline CDR1 and CDR2 sequences are SGHAT and FQNNGV. This CDR3 is 14 amino acids long. Trimming took off 5 bases at V and 1 base at J, with 11 bases between the two ends.

This clonotype was seen ten or more times. This chain links TRBV12-3 or TRBV12-4 with TRBJ1-5; 9 bases map to TRBD1. CDR3 length equals 16 residues. With V trimmed by 6 bases and J by 4 bases, 10 bases remained unmatched. The CDR3 spells CASRAADRGGNQPQHF. CDR3 bases: TGTGCCAGCAGGGCGGCCGACAGGGGGGGGAATCAGCCCCAGCATTTT.

The table lists this clonotype with a few counts. The chain combines TRBV20-1 with TRBJ1-1; D unresolved. This CDR3 has 14 amino acids. With 0 bases removed from V and 1 base from J, the gap between germline ends came to 9 bases. The germline gives CDR1 DFQATT, CDR2 SNEGSKA (reference sequence). In nucleotides, the CDR3 is TGCAGTGCTAGAGAAGGCAGCTCGAACACTGAAGCTTTCTTT. Translation gives CSAREGSSNTEAFF.

There are many counts of this clonotype. The V call is TRBV19, the J call TRBJ1-2; D is perhaps TRBD1 (6 bases). The CDR3 extends over 14 amino acids. V gave up 8 bases and J gave up 0 bases, with 13 bases separating them. Germline V CDR1 and CDR2: LNHDA, SQIVND (reference sequence). This CDR3 reads CASGGRTANYGYTF. CDR3 in DNA: TGTGCCAGTGGGGGGCGGACGGCTAACTATGGCTACACCTTC.

The sample holds many counts of this clonotype. The chain carries TRBV10-1 and TRBJ2-3; D is perhaps TRBD2 (6 bases). The germline gives CDR1 WNHNN, CDR2 SYGVQD (reference sequence). The CDR3 totals 16 residues. Trimming stripped 2 bases from V and 5 bases from J, with 17 bases between. The DNA for the CDR3 is TGCGCCAGCAGTGAGAGTCTGGCGGGGACGGGAGATACGCAGTATTTT. This sequence encodes CASSESLAGTGDTQYF.

This clonotype has at least ten counts. CDR3 coding DNA: TGTGCCCTCCTTCGGACTAGCGGGGGGGTAACCACGTCCGAGCAGTACTTC. Translated, it gives CALLRTSGGVTTSEQYF. This sequence joins TRBV30 and TRBJ2-7, with 15 positions matching TRBD2. Germline lookup yields CDR1 GTSNPN and CDR2 SVGIG (reference sequence). V trimming: 8 bases; J trimming: 6 bases; junction bases outside the gene matches: 17. This CDR3 contains 17 residues.

This clonotype was detected many times. V gene TRBV28 combines with J gene TRBJ1-1, with a weak D call TRBD1 (5 bases). Germline V CDR1 and CDR2: MDHEN, SYDVKM. The germline V and J ends were trimmed by 2 bases and 3 bases, with 28 bases remaining between them. The CDR3 totals 20 residues. In DNA form, the CDR3 reads TGTGCCAGCAGTTTACCGGTCCCTCTGGCCTCCGGGGGGAGGGACACTGAAGCTTTCTTT. Amino acids: CASSLPVPLASGGRDTEAFF.

This rearrangement joins TRBV9 to TRBJ2-7; 7 positions agree with TRBD2. CDR1 and CDR2 from the germline V gene are SGDLS and YYNGEE. J was trimmed by 7 bases and V by 10 bases; bases with no gene match: 11. The CDR3 totals 12 residues. The CDR3 nucleotides read TGTGCCGGTCGCGGGAGATCGAGTGAGCAGTACTTC. Protein: CAGRGRSSEQYF.